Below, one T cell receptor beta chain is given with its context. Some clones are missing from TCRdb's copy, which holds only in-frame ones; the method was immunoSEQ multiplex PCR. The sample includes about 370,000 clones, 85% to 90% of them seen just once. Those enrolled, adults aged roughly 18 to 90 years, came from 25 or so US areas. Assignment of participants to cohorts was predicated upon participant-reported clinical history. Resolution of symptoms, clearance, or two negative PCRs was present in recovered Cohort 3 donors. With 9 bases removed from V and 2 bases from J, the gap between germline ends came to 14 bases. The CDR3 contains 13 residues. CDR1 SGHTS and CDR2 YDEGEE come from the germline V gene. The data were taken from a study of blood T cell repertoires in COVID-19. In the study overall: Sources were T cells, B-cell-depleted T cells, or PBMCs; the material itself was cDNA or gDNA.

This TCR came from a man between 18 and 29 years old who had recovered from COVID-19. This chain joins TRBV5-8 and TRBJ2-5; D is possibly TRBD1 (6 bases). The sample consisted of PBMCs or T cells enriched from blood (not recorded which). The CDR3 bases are TGTGCCACCCATGGACAGTTACAAGAGACCCAGTACTTC. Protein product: CATHGQLQETQYF.